This T cell receptor beta chain was sequenced for a study of early T cells in non-severe SARS-CoV-2 infection. Unique molecular identifiers (one per individual cDNA molecule) were attached. TCRdb recomputed calls from the 5' RACE reads with MiXCR, one row per CDR3 protein. In the table there are 70,000 to 95,000 distinct CDR3 sequences, more than 13% of which are singletons. Whole-study results and caveats: Private and CD4 specificities were missed by VDJdb matching, which favored anti-spike CD8 responses.

There are many counts of this clonotype. Its cognate antigen is unknown. Germline values: CDR1 SGHTA, CDR2 FQGTGA. Trimming cost V 4 bases and J 5 bases, with 15 bases left between them. The CDR3 loop spans 15 amino acids. Sequenced input: whole blood. This clonotype was obtained from an adult who was a healthcare worker with PCR-confirmed SARS-CoV-2 infection or an uninfected control (not recorded which). The genes are TRBV7-3 and TRBJ2-1; D is possibly TRBD1 (6 bases). The CDR3 DNA follows: TGTGCCAGCAGCTCATCAGGGGAGCGCCACAATGAGCAGTTCTTC. Its translation is CASSSSGERHNEQFF.